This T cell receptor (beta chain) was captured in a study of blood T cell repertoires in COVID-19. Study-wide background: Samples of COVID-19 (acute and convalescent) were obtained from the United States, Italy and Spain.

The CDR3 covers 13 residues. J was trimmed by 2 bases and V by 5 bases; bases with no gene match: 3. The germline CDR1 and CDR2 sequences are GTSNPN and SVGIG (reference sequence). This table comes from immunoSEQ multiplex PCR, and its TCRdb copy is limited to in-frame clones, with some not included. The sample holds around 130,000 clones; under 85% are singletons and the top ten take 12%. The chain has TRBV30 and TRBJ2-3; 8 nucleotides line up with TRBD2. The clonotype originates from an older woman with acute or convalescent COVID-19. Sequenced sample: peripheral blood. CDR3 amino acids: CAWAGGPTDTQYF. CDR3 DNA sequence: TGTGCCTGGGCGGGGGGCCCCACAGATACGCAGTATTTT.